This T cell receptor (beta chain) was captured in a study of blood T cell repertoires in COVID-19. Across the whole study: Spain, Italy and the United States supplied samples that represented acute and convalescent COVID-19. Nucleic acid was either cDNA or gDNA, and it came from T cells, B-cell-depleted T cells, or PBMCs.

Per the original methods: Estimation of nucleated cell counts relied on the amplification of reference gene primers. TCRdb's copy holds only in-frame clones and misses some; the assay was immunoSEQ multiplex PCR. V and J calls and clone size come straight from that table; D and trimming were deduced from the DNA. Here the sample spans more than 150,000 clones, more than 80% being singletons. Seattle's cohort entered during active infection and was followed longitudinally. Sequences were obtained from peripheral blood. This TCR came from an elderly woman with COVID-19, enrolled during active disease.

DNA of the CDR3: TGTGCCAGCTCACCGGCAGGGAAGGATGGCTACACCTTC. Translating it yields CASSPAGKDGYTF. The V gene is TRBV18, the J gene TRBJ1-2; D perhaps matches TRBD1 (5 bases). V was cut by 3 bases and J by 6 bases, with 11 bases left in between. Germline V gene data show CDR1 as KGHSH and CDR2 as LQKENI. The CDR3 consists of 13 residues.